A single sample gave rise to the 26 T cell receptor beta chains below, sequenced in a study of identical twins. TCRdb analysed the 5' RACE reads with MiXCR anew, one entry per CDR3 protein. The sample has about 240,000 distinct CDR3 sequences, over 9.5% seen once; the top ten hold roughly 4%. The same specimen was also included in a second study, on yellow fever vaccine responses in identical twins.

The sequencing sample was made of memory (CD45RO+) T cells sorted from blood. These receptors came from a young woman in good health.

This clonotype was seen many times. This chain connects TRBV24-1 to TRBJ2-1; 13 nucleotides line up with TRBD2. The germline CDR1 and CDR2 sequences are KGHDR and SFDVKD. The CDR3 sequence is 16 residues long. V shed 3 bases, J shed 3 bases, and the junction held 1 base outside the gene matches. The DNA for the CDR3 is TGTGCCACCAGTGATGGACTAGCGGGAGACTACAATGAGCAGTTCTTC. Translation gives CATSDGLAGDYNEQFF.

This chain uses TRBV30 with TRBJ2-1, with 9 bases matching TRBD1. This CDR3 region has 15 residues. J gave up 1 base and V 2 bases, and 3 bases lay outside the gene matches. Germline V lookup: CDR1 GTSNPN, CDR2 SVGIG (reference sequence). CDR3 amino acids: CAWSRQGGSYNEQFF. In nucleotides, the CDR3 is TGTGCCTGGAGTCGACAGGGGGGTTCCTACAATGAGCAGTTCTTC.

In its sample, this clonotype was seen a few times. This rearrangement joins TRBV10-1 to TRBJ2-1, with 12 positions matching TRBD2. Germline CDR1 WNHNN, CDR2 SYGVQD (reference sequence). This CDR3 has 15 residues. With V trimmed by 2 bases and J by 7 bases, 3 bases remained unmatched. CDR3 protein: CASSERLAGANEQFF. The CDR3 nucleotides read TGCGCCAGCAGTGAGCGACTAGCGGGAGCAAATGAGCAGTTCTTC.

This clonotype came up a few times. This chain connects TRBV2 to TRBJ2-1; D gene ambiguous. V dropped 6 bases and J dropped 10 bases, with 13 bases sitting between them. This CDR3 has 12 residues. The germline gives CDR1 SNHLY, CDR2 FYNNEI. The CDR3 protein is CASRVKAHEQFF. CDR3 coding DNA: TGTGCCAGCAGGGTAAAAGCTCACGAGCAGTTCTTC.

Within the sample, this clonotype is medium-sized. The rearrangement joins TRBV9 to TRBJ2-5; no reliable D call. V lost 0 bases to trimming and J lost 2 bases, with 14 bases between them. Germline CDR1 and CDR2: SGDLS and YYNGEE. The CDR3 consists of 16 residues. The CDR3: CASSVEAGSEQETQYF. The CDR3 DNA follows: TGTGCCAGCAGCGTAGAGGCAGGATCCGAACAAGAGACCCAGTACTTC.

The chain links TRBV5-5 to TRBJ1-2; the D gene is possibly TRBD1 (5 bases). The V and J ends lost 4 bases and 0 bases respectively, with 13 bases between them. The CDR3 extends over 15 amino acids. Germline V gives CDR1 SGHKS, CDR2 YYEKEE (reference sequence). CDR3 in amino acids: CASSPGGSTNYGYTF. CDR3 nucleotide sequence: TGTGCCAGCAGCCCCGGGGGGTCTACTAACTATGGCTACACCTTC.

The table lists this clonotype with many counts. This chain joins TRBV24-1 and TRBJ2-1; 8 bases line up with TRBD2. Trimming removed 9 bases from V and 8 bases from J; junction bases left unmatched: 8. In germline, CDR1 is KGHDR, CDR2 SFDVKD. This CDR3 region has 13 residues. The CDR3 bases are TGTGCCACCCGACGAGCGGGGGACCATGAGCAGTTCTTC. Translating gives CATRRAGDHEQFF.

This clonotype was observed at least ten times. The junction departs from the called germline gene at one end, perhaps through a read error. The V call is TRBV7-7, the J call TRBJ2-2; D gene unclear. CDR1 is SSHAT, CDR2 FNYEAQ, per germline (reference sequence). The CDR3 extends over 13 amino acids. The CDR3: CASSIEGAGELFF. In nucleotides, the CDR3 is TGTGCTAGCAGCATAGAAGGTGCCGGGGAGCTGTTTTTT.

The chain recombines TRBV10-3 with TRBJ2-3, with unresolved D. Looked up from germline, CDR1 is ENHRY and CDR2 is SYGVKD. The CDR3 runs 15 residues. Deletions cut 2 bases from V and 0 bases from J, with 9 bases between. The CDR3 DNA reads as TGTGCCATCAGTGAGCCGCGTATTAGCACAGATACGCAGTATTTT. It is translated as CAISEPRISTDTQYF.

There are a few counts of this clonotype. The chain combines TRBV29-1 with TRBJ2-2; no clear D gene. V was pared by 5 bases and J by 8 bases, with 15 bases between. CDR1 is SQVTM, CDR2 ANQGSEA, per germline. The CDR3 extends over 13 amino acids. The CDR3 region is CSVTVSSSGELFF. The CDR3 DNA sequence: TGCAGCGTTACAGTAAGCTCTTCAGGGGAGCTGTTTTTT.

The CDR3 sequence: CASSKVGGSGANVLTF. In DNA form, the CDR3 reads TGTGCCAGCAGCAAAGTGGGGGGCTCTGGGGCCAACGTCCTGACTTTC. The chain carries TRBV7-3 and TRBJ2-6; possible D gene TRBD2, 6 bases. Germline CDR1 reads SGHTA; CDR2 reads FQGTGA. The CDR3 spans 16 residues. Trimming stripped 5 bases from V and 0 bases from J, with 11 bases between. The complete variable domain, with remaining parts taken from reference TRBV7-3 and TRBJ2-6, reads GAGVSQTPSNKVTEKGKYVELRCDPISGHTALYWYRQSLGQGPEFLIYFQGTGAADDSGLPNDRFFAVRPEGSVSTLKIQRTERGDSAVYLCASSKVGGSGANVLTFGAGSRLTVL.

There are a few counts of this clonotype. V usage is TRBV28 and J usage is TRBJ2-1; 10 bases line up with TRBD2. This CDR3 spans 15 amino acids. Germline lookup yields CDR1 MDHEN and CDR2 SYDVKM. Trimming took 6 bases from V and 9 from J; bases not matched to a gene: 11. DNA of the CDR3: TGTGCCAGCAGCCTGGGGCTAGCGGGAGTATCTGAGCAGTTCTTC. Translated, it gives CASSLGLAGVSEQFF. The whole variable domain, filled in from reference TRBV28 and TRBJ2-1, reads DVKVTQSSRYLVKRTGEKVFLECVQDMDHENMFWYRQDPGLGLRLIYFSYDVKMKEKGDIPEGYSVSREKKERFSLILESASTNQTSMYLCASSLGLAGVSEQFFGPGTRLTVL.

This clonotype was counted at least ten times. This rearrangement joins TRBV5-1 to TRBJ2-7; no clear D gene. V was cut by 1 base and J by 1 base, with 6 bases left in between. This CDR3 comprises 13 residues. Per germline, CDR1 SGHRS and CDR2 YFSETQ. The CDR3 reads CASSLLESYEQYF. CDR3 sequence (DNA): TGCGCCAGCAGCTTGTTAGAGTCCTACGAGCAGTACTTC.

V gene TRBV20-1 combines with J gene TRBJ2-3; weak D call: TRBD2 (5 bases). CDR1 and CDR2 from the germline V gene are DFQATT and SNEGSKA (reference sequence). V was cut by 5 bases and J by 10 bases, with 19 bases left in between. CDR3 length equals 13 residues. The DNA for the CDR3 is TGCAGTGCTCCCGACGCGGGTCAGCGGTCGCAGTATTTT. The encoded protein is CSAPDAGQRSQYF.

This chain joins TRBV20-1 and TRBJ2-2; 11 bases agree with TRBD2. This CDR3 is built from 15 residues. Germline V gene lookup returns CDR1 DFQATT and CDR2 SNEGSKA (reference sequence). Unmatched junction bases numbered 5, after V lost 2 bases and J lost 6 bases. The CDR3 region is CSARLAGGQAGELFF. The CDR3 DNA reads as TGCAGTGCTAGACTAGCGGGGGGCCAAGCCGGGGAGCTGTTTTTT.

This clonotype was seen many times. The chain is built from TRBV11-2 and TRBJ2-7, with 16 bases fitting TRBD2. The junction had 8 bases not matched to a gene; V was cut back by 3 bases and J by 3 bases. Germline V gene sequence: CDR1 SGHAT, CDR2 FQNNGV. CDR3 length equals 18 residues. The CDR3 DNA follows: TGTGCCAGCAGCTTCGGGACTAGCGGGAGGGCCCTAGGCTACGAGCAGTACTTC. It is translated as CASSFGTSGRALGYEQYF.

In DNA, the CDR3 is TGTGCCAGCAGTGGACAGGGGGTCCACGAGCAGTACTTC. It translates to CASSGQGVHEQYF. The chain combines TRBV7-9 with TRBJ2-7; TRBD1 matches 10 bases. V trimming: 6 bases; J trimming: 5 bases; junction bases outside the gene matches: 4. Looked up from germline, CDR1 is SEHNR and CDR2 is FQNEAQ (reference sequence). The CDR3 has 13 residues.

This clonotype came up a few times. This chain uses TRBV20-1 with TRBJ2-2, with 7 bases lining up with TRBD2. The CDR3 is 15 amino acids. Unmatched junction bases numbered 8, after V lost 2 bases and J lost 5 bases. Germline CDR1 reads DFQATT; CDR2 reads SNEGSKA (reference sequence). The CDR3 here is CSARTGGRNTGELFF. CDR3 DNA: TGCAGTGCTAGAACCGGGGGGAGAAATACCGGGGAGCTGTTTTTT.

This clonotype was seen a handful of times. This chain uses TRBV29-1 with TRBJ2-5; no clear D gene. Germline values: CDR1 SQVTM, CDR2 ANQGSEA. This CDR3 is built from 13 residues. V was cut by 5 bases and J by 1 base, with 11 bases left in between. Written as DNA, the CDR3 is TGCAGCGTTTCCCTTACCTTCCAAGAGACCCAGTACTTC. Translating gives CSVSLTFQETQYF.

This clonotype was found many times. V and J are TRBV7-2 and TRBJ2-7, with D perhaps given as TRBD1 or TRBD2 (6 bases each). Trimming pared 5 bases from V and 2 bases from J, leaving 16 bases between. The germline CDR1 and CDR2 sequences are SGHTA and FQGNSA. The CDR3 runs to 15 residues. The CDR3 nucleotides are TGTGCCAGCAGCCTGGGGCGGGACACCCCCTACGAGCAGTACTTC. It encodes CASSLGRDTPYEQYF.

This clonotype was counted between two and nine times. The V gene is TRBV27, the J gene TRBJ2-5; 16 bases agree with TRBD2. The V gene end was trimmed by 6 bases and the J gene end by 5 bases; junction bases not matched to a gene: 6. There are 16 residues in the CDR3. CDR1 and CDR2 from the germline V gene are MNHEY and SMNVEV (reference sequence). In DNA, the CDR3 is TGTGCCAGCAGGGGACTAGCGGGAGGGGTAAGGGAGACCCAGTACTTC. It is translated as CASRGLAGGVRETQYF.

This clonotype is a singleton in its sample. This sequence joins TRBV4-3 and TRBJ2-3; D ambiguous. CDR3 length equals 17 residues. V lost 1 base and J lost 6, with 20 bases in between. Germline CDR1 reads LGHNA; CDR2 reads YSLEER. CDR3 region: CASSQGGRTNVGDTQYF. Here the CDR3 DNA reads TGCGCCAGCAGCCAAGGAGGTAGGACCAACGTCGGGGATACGCAGTATTTT.

This clonotype was counted a few times. The chain links TRBV11-2 to TRBJ2-3; TRBD2 matches 7 bases. V shed 3 bases and J 2 bases; nucleotides not matched to a gene: 5. The V gene's germline CDR1 is SGHAT and CDR2 FQNNGV. CDR3 size: 15 residues. The CDR3, as DNA: TGTGCCAGCAGCTTTACCGGGACTAACACAGATACGCAGTATTTT. Amino acids: CASSFTGTNTDTQYF.

The sample holds many counts of this clonotype. Here the CDR3 reads CASSPLDRDTGELFF. The DNA for the CDR3 is TGCGCCAGCAGCCCCCTGGACAGGGACACCGGGGAGCTGTTTTTT. The chain uses TRBV5-1 and TRBJ2-2; 8 bases agree with TRBD1. The V gene's germline CDR1 is SGHRS and CDR2 YFSETQ. CDR3 length: 15 amino acids. Unmatched junction bases numbered 5, after V lost 4 bases and J lost 3 bases.

There are a few counts of this clonotype. The chain uses TRBV10-3 and TRBJ1-5; D is uncertain. Germline CDR1 and CDR2: ENHRY and SYGVKD. This CDR3 contains 14 residues. The V gene lost 5 bases and the J gene lost 1 base, with 9 bases spanning the gap. The CDR3 DNA reads TGTGCCATCAGTCCTGGCGCCAGCAATCAGCCCCAGCATTTT. Translation gives CAISPGASNQPQHF.

A few counts support this clonotype. The chain combines TRBV6-5 with TRBJ1-2; D is uncertain. The V gene lost 8 bases and the J gene lost 5 bases, with 12 bases spanning the gap. Germline V CDR1 and CDR2: MNHEY, SVGAGI. The CDR3 consists of 12 residues. This CDR3 is CASQDPGYGYTF. CDR3 sequence (DNA): TGTGCCAGCCAAGATCCAGGTTATGGCTACACCTTC.